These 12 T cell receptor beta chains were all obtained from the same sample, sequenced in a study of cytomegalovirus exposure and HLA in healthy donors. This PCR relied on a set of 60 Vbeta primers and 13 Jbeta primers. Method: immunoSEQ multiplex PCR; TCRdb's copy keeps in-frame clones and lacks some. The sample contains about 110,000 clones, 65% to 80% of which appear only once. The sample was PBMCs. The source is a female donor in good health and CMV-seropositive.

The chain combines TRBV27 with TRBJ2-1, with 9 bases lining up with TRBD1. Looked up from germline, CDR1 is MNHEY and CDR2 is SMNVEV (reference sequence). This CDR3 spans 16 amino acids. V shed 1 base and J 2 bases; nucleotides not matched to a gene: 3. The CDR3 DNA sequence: TGTGCCAGCAGTTTATTGGGGACAGGGACCTACAATGAGCAGTTCTTC. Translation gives CASSLLGTGTYNEQFF.

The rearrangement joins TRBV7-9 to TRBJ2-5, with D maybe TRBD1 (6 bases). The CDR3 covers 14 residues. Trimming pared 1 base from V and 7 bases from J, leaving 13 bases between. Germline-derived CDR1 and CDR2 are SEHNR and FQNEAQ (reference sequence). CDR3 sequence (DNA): TGTGCCAGCAGCTTAGGGCAACAGGGCGCGACCCAGTACTTC. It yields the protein CASSLGQQGATQYF.

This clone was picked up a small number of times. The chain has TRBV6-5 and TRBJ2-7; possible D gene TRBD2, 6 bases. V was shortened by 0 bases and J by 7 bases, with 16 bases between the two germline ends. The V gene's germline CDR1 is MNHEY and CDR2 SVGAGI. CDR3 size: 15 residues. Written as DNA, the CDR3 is TGTGCCAGCAGTTACTCGGGACGGGGGAACGAGGAGCAGTACTTC. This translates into CASSYSGRGNEEQYF.

The CDR3 sequence is CASSLGQGGWGYGYTF. DNA of the CDR3: TGTGCCAGCAGTTTAGGGCAGGGAGGATGGGGCTATGGCTACACCTTC. This chain joins TRBV27 and TRBJ1-2; D is perhaps TRBD1 (5 bases). CDR3 length: 16 amino acids. The V end lost 2 bases, the J end lost 4 bases, and 17 bases lay between the germline ends. The germline CDR1 and CDR2 sequences are MNHEY and SMNVEV (reference sequence).

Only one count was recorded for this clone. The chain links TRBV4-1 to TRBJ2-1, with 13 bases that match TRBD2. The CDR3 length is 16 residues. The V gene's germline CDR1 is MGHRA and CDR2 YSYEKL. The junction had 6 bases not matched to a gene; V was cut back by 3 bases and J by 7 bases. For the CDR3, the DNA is TGCGCCAGCAGCCAGCAGACTAGCGGGGGGCAAAATGAGCAGTTCTTC. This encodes CASSQQTSGGQNEQFF.

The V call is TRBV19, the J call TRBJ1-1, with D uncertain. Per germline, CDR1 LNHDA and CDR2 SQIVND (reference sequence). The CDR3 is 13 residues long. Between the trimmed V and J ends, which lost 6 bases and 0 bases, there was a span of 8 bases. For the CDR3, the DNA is TGTGCCAGTAGAAAGGAGATGAACACTGAAGCTTTCTTT. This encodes CASRKEMNTEAFF.

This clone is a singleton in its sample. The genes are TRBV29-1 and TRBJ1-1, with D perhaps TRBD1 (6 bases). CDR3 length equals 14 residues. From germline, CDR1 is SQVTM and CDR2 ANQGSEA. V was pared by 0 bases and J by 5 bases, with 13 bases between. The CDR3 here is CSVEDSGQGTEAFF. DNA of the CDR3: TGCAGCGTTGAAGATTCGGGGCAGGGGACTGAAGCTTTCTTT.

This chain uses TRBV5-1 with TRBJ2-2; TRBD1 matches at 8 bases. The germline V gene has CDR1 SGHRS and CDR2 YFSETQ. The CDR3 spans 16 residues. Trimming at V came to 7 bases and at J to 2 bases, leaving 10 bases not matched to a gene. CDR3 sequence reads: CASARQGALNTGELFF. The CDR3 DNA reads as TGCGCCAGCGCTAGGCAGGGGGCTCTTAACACCGGGGAGCTGTTTTTT.

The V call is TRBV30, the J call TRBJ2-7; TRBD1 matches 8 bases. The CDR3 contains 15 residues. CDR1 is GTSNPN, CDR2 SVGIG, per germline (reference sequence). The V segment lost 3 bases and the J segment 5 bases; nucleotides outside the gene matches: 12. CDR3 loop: CAWRDLRGRRDEQYF. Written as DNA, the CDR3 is TGTGCCTGGAGAGACCTCAGGGGGCGACGTGACGAGCAGTACTTC.

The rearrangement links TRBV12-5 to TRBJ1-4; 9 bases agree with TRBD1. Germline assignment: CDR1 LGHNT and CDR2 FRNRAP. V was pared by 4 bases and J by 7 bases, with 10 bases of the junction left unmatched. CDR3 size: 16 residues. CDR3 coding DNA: TGTGCTAGTGGTTCCGCCTCGGGACAGGGTGGTGAAAAACTGTTTTTT. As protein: CASGSASGQGGEKLFF.

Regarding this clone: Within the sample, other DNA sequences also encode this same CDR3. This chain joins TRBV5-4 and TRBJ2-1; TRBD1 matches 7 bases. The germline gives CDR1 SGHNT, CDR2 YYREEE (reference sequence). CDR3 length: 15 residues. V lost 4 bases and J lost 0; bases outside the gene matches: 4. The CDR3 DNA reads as TGTGCCAGCAGCCGGGACAGCAACTCCTACAATGAGCAGTTCTTC. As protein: CASSRDSNSYNEQFF.

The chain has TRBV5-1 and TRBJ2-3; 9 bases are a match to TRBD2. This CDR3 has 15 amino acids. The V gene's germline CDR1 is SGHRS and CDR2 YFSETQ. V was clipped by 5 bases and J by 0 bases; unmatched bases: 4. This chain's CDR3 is CASRREGYSTDTQYF. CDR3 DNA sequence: TGCGCCAGCAGGCGGGAGGGATATAGCACAGATACGCAGTATTTT.